The 10 T cell receptor beta chains listed next were all sequenced from one sample in a study of tumor and adjacent non-tumor tissue in lung cancer. Three rounds of nested PCR, following a modified ARM-PCR protocol, produced the TCRbeta library. TCRdb re-derived calls from the multiplex PCR reads in MiXCR, one entry per CDR3 protein. The sample has 100,000 to 150,000 distinct CDR3 sequences; 66% are singletons. The template was RNA from unsorted bulk tissue. Sequencing was carried out using lung tumor tissue. The receptor set was obtained from a man younger than 40 with non-small cell lung cancer.

Note on this clonotype: Given a much more abundant clone one base away, this may be a read error. The CDR3 ends on some other residue instead of the conserved phenylalanine or tryptophan, so this is likely a read error. The chain has TRBV29-1 and TRBJ1-4; D uncertain. V lost 3 bases to trimming and J lost 8 bases, with 13 bases between them. The CDR3 sequence is 13 residues long. Germline V lookup: CDR1 SQVTM, CDR2 ANQGSEA. This chain's CDR3 is CSVELSRAEKLFV. Written as DNA, the CDR3 is TGCAGCGTTGAGTTGTCCCGGGCGGAAAAACTGTTTGTT.

The rearrangement joins TRBV6-2 or TRBV6-3 to TRBJ2-1; D uncertain. There are 14 residues in the CDR3. CDR1 and CDR2 (germline): MNHEY, SVGEGT. Deletions cut 1 base from V and 5 bases from J, with 9 bases between. The CDR3 loop is CASSYFRNDNEQFF. The CDR3 DNA reads as TGTGCCAGCAGTTACTTTCGGAATGACAATGAGCAGTTCTTC.

Regarding this clonotype: A read error is likely, as this CDR3 ends without the conserved phenylalanine or tryptophan. The chain carries TRBV11-3 and TRBJ2-1; D remains ambiguous. The CDR3 runs 13 residues. CDR1 and CDR2 (germline): SGHNT, YENEEA. In DNA form, the CDR3 reads TGCGCCAGCAGCCCCACACCTGGCAATGGGCAGTTCTAC. It encodes CASSPTPGNGQFY.

In regard to this clonotype: This may stem from a read error, because a much larger clone lies one nucleotide away. V and J are TRBV20-1 and TRBJ1-2; D gene ambiguous. V was pared by 4 bases and J by 4 bases, with 10 bases between. CDR3 size: 12 residues. Looked up from germline, CDR1 is DFQATT and CDR2 is SNEGSKA (reference sequence). The CDR3 here is CSAKALIYGYTF. CDR3 nucleotides: TGCAGTGCTAAGGCCCTCATCTATGGCTACACCTTC.

A word on this clonotype: It may be a read error: a sequence one base away is much more abundant. The J gene is TRBJ2-7, the V gene TRBV6-5, with 11 bases lining up with TRBD1. Germline CDR1 reads MNHEY; CDR2 reads SVGAGI. V was pared by 10 bases and J by 1 base, with 6 bases of the junction left unmatched. The CDR3 is 14 amino acids. The CDR3 DNA follows: TGTGCCAACACCGGGACAGGGGGGTCCTACGAGCAGTACTTC. This translates into CANTGTGGSYEQYF.

This clonotype was observed at least ten times. The chain couples TRBV11-2 to TRBJ2-7; 11 nucleotides match TRBD1. The V gene's germline CDR1 is SGHAT and CDR2 FQNNGV. The CDR3 sequence is 15 residues long. V shed 1 base and J 5 bases; nucleotides not matched to a gene: 4. CDR3 in amino acids: CASSLAGQGGDEQYF. CDR3 DNA: TGTGCCAGCAGCTTAGCGGGACAGGGGGGAGACGAGCAGTACTTC. The full variable domain, with the rest looked up from reference TRBV11-2 and TRBJ2-7, is EAGVAQSPRYKIIEKRQSVAFWCNPISGHATLYWYQQILGQGPKLLIQFQNNGVVDDSQLPKDRFSAERLKGVDSTLKIQPAKLEDSAVYLCASSLAGQGGDEQYFGPGTRLTVT.

The table lists this clonotype with many counts. The chain is built from TRBV6-2 or TRBV6-3 and TRBJ2-1; a possible D gene is TRBD2 (5 bases). The CDR3 covers 15 residues. V lost 4 bases to trimming and J lost 7 bases, with 17 bases between them. In germline, CDR1 is MNHEY, CDR2 SVGEGT. For the CDR3, the DNA is TGTGCCAGCAGTTGGGCGGGCGGACGGATGAATGAGCAGTTCTTC. Encoded protein: CASSWAGGRMNEQFF.

The chain has TRBV11-2 and TRBJ2-1; TRBD1 might be the D (5 bases). CDR1 is SGHAT and CDR2 is FQNNGV in the germline V gene. Trimming took off 4 bases at V and 0 bases at J, with 16 bases between the two ends. CDR3 size: 17 residues. The CDR3 DNA reads TGTGCCAGCAGCTCTCGGCAGGGCAGATACTCCTACAATGAGCAGTTCTTC. Translated, it gives CASSSRQGRYSYNEQFF.

On this clonotype itself: Given the absence of the conserved phenylalanine or tryptophan at the CDR3 end, a read error is likely. The rearrangement links TRBV20-1 to TRBJ2-3; D is ambiguous. Germline V gene sequence: CDR1 DFQATT, CDR2 SNEGSKA (reference sequence). V gave up 0 bases and J gave up 6 bases, with 4 bases separating them. The CDR3 runs to 11 residues. CDR3 bases: TGCAGTGCTAGAGATGGGGATACGCAGTATTCT. Its protein is CSARDGDTQYS.

With regard to this clonotype: It may be a read error: a sequence one base away is much more abundant. J is TRBJ1-1 and V is TRBV6-1; D is undetermined. The CDR3 consists of 14 residues. Trimming removed 2 bases from V and 4 bases from J, with 11 bases in between. Germline loops: CDR1 MNHNS, CDR2 SASEGT. Here the CDR3 reads CASSERFMSTEAFF. The CDR3 region has the DNA TGTGCCAGCAGTGAACGTTTCATGAGCACTGAAGCTTTCTTT.